These 8 T cell receptor beta chains were sequenced from one sample in a study of a mutant IDH1 vaccine in newly diagnosed glioma. Sequencing used immunoSEQ multiplex PCR; TCRdb keeps in-frame clones, though not all of them. Of about 25,000 clones listed, 77% are singletons. These receptors' antigens are unknown. Time point defined: week 5, during vaccination. With topical imiquimod, each dose of the vaccine consisted of 300 ug of mutant IDH1 20-mer peptide. The specimen was PBMCs, collected from a glioma patient whose treatment included an IDH1 peptide vaccine. All receptors come from a man aged 40-49 years with glioma.

This clone was seen only a few times. The chain combines TRBV5-1 with TRBJ1-4; 10 nucleotides match TRBD1. With 3 bases clipped from V and 7 bases from J, the junction kept 3 bases outside the gene matches. CDR3 length: 14 amino acids. Germline V gives CDR1 SGHRS, CDR2 YFSETQ. This CDR3 is CASSSRDRGEKLFF. The CDR3 DNA is TGCGCCAGCAGCTCCCGGGACAGGGGTGAAAAACTGTTTTTT. The full variable domain, its missing parts supplied by reference TRBV5-1 and TRBJ1-4, is KAGVTQTPRYLIKTRGQQVTLSCSPISGHRSVSWYQQTPGQGLQFLFEYFSETQRNKGNFPGRFSGRQFSNSRSEMNVSTLELGDSALYLCASSSRDRGEKLFFGSGTQLSVL.

This clone was found once. The CDR3 nucleotides are TGTGCCAGCAGCTTTTGGTTACACAGAACAAACATTCAGTACTTC. Encoded protein: CASSFWLHRTNIQYF. The chain recombines TRBV5-6 with TRBJ2-4; D is unresolved. The CDR3 runs 15 residues. Germline loops: CDR1 SGHDT, CDR2 YYEEEE. The V end was cut by 2 bases, the J end by 6 bases, with 15 bases between.

The rearrangement joins TRBV10-1 to TRBJ2-1; 8 bases line up with TRBD2. Germline trimming cut 2 bases from V and 6 bases from J; bases unmatched to any gene: 12. This CDR3 is 17 amino acids long. Germline V gene sequence: CDR1 WNHNN, CDR2 SYGVQD (reference sequence). CDR3 sequence reads: CASSEVNLGRASNEQFF. CDR3 in DNA: TGCGCCAGCAGTGAGGTGAATCTCGGGAGGGCAAGCAATGAGCAGTTCTTC.

V gene TRBV4-1 combines with J gene TRBJ1-5; D unclear. The CDR3 is made up of 15 amino acids. V was cut by 1 base and J by 3 bases, with 10 bases left in between. CDR1 MGHRA and CDR2 YSYEKL come from the germline V gene. The CDR3 DNA reads TGCGCCAGCAGCCAAGTTGTGGGAAACAATCAGCCCCAGCATTTT. Its translation is CASSQVVGNNQPQHF.

In regard to this clone: The same CDR3 arises from other DNA sequences in this sample as well. The chain is built from TRBV2 and TRBJ2-1; D is perhaps TRBD2 (7 bases). The V and J ends lost 3 bases and 10 bases respectively, with 19 bases between them. Germline CDR1 reads SNHLY; CDR2 reads FYNNEI. The CDR3 is 15 amino acids. In DNA form, the CDR3 reads TGTGCCAGCAGTGAGAGGGGGGGCTCTCGACGGGAGCAGTTCTTC. Protein: CASSERGGSRREQFF.

This clone has just a few counts. The chain combines TRBV6-4 with TRBJ1-1; D gene uncertain. The CDR3 loop spans 13 amino acids. V gave up 4 bases and J gave up 0 bases, with 6 bases separating them. Germline values: CDR1 MRHNA, CDR2 SNTAGT. The CDR3 nucleotides read TGTGCCAGCAGTGTAGAGATGAACACTGAAGCTTTCTTT. Residues: CASSVEMNTEAFF.

V and J are TRBV6-5 and TRBJ1-5, with D perhaps TRBD1 (5 bases). V was pared by 6 bases and J by 2 bases, with 11 bases between. Germline CDR1 reads MNHEY; CDR2 reads SVGAGI. The CDR3 totals 14 residues. The CDR3 loop reads CASSGHAGNQPQHF. CDR3 in DNA: TGTGCCAGCAGCGGACACGCGGGCAATCAGCCCCAGCATTTT.

This clone was detected once. As DNA, the CDR3 is TGTGCCAGCAGCCTCACGGCCGGGTCTGGGGCCAACGTCCTGACTTTC. Residues: CASSLTAGSGANVLTF. The chain has TRBV9 and TRBJ2-6, with D unresolved. Germline V gene lookup returns CDR1 SGDLS and CDR2 YYNGEE. The CDR3 has 16 residues. V was trimmed by 4 bases and J by 1 base, leaving 12 bases between them. Using reference TRBV9 and TRBJ2-6 for the parts outside the CDR3, the full variable domain is DSGVTQTPKHLITATGQRVTLRCSPRSGDLSVYWYQQSLDQGLQFLIQYYNGEERAKGNILERFSAQQFPDLHSELNLSSLELGDSALYFCASSLTAGSGANVLTFGAGSRLTVL.